This TCR beta chain was captured in a study of blood T cell repertoires in COVID-19. Study-wide background: Both acute and convalescent COVID-19 samples were obtained from the United States, Italy and Spain. From T cells, B-cell-depleted T cells, or PBMCs came the material, which was cDNA or gDNA.

Original processing methods: Amplification with reference gene primers provided the estimates of nucleated cell counts. TCRdb's table, derived via immunoSEQ multiplex PCR, lists solely in-frame clones and lacks some. V, J and clone size reflect that table, while D and trimming were determined from the DNA. Of roughly 200,000 clones in the sample, 75% to 85% were seen once. Recruited during active infection, patients (from Seattle) were subsequently followed longitudinally. The clonotype originates from a woman older than 75 with COVID-19, enrolled during active disease. Sequenced sample: peripheral blood.

CDR3 coding DNA: TGTGCCAGCAGGGTGGGCAGGGATCAGCCCCAGCATTTT. This translates into CASRVGRDQPQHF. The genes are TRBV2 and TRBJ1-5, with D perhaps matching TRBD1 (5 bases). The germline CDR1 and CDR2 sequences are SNHLY and FYNNEI. The germline V and J ends were trimmed by 6 bases and 5 bases, with 11 bases remaining between them. This CDR3 has 13 amino acids.